A single sample is the source of the 7 T cell receptor beta chains below, sequenced in a study of post-analysis software for immune sequencing data. Study-level findings and limits: There were five or six TRBV segments more frequent in patients than controls, and TRBV5-6, TRBV5-1 and TRBV20-1 were among them.

Their recognized antigens are unknown. Unique-molecular-identifier-tagged TCR beta cDNA libraries were used. TCRdb re-derived calls from the PCR reads in MiXCR, one entry per CDR3 protein. The sample lists roughly 400,000 distinct CDR3 sequences; roughly 40% were seen once. The sample was blood. The receptor source for this set is a girl aged 2-10 years with multiple sclerosis.

The V call is TRBV11-2, the J call TRBJ1-1; 7 bases align to TRBD1. Germline values: CDR1 SGHAT, CDR2 FQNNGV. The CDR3 extends over 14 amino acids. Unmatched junction bases numbered 6, after V lost 4 bases and J lost 4 bases. CDR3 in amino acids: CASSSRDSLTEAFF. Written as DNA, the CDR3 is TGTGCCAGCAGCTCCCGGGACAGCCTCACTGAAGCTTTCTTT.

This clonotype was counted a few times. The chain uses TRBV2 and TRBJ2-5, with 10 bases identical to TRBD2. CDR3 length equals 13 residues. Germline V gene sequence: CDR1 SNHLY, CDR2 FYNNEI. V trimming: 7 bases; J trimming: 3 bases; junction bases outside the gene matches: 2. CDR3 region: CASKGTSEETQYF. DNA for the CDR3: TGTGCCAGCAAGGGGACTAGCGAAGAGACCCAGTACTTC.

This clonotype was seen a handful of times. The chain is built from TRBV11-2 and TRBJ2-7; D is possibly TRBD2 (6 bases). Trimming shortened V by 3 bases and J by 7 bases, and 13 bases separated the two germline ends. This CDR3 spans 13 amino acids. Germline V gives CDR1 SGHAT, CDR2 FQNNGV. The CDR3 DNA reads as TGTGCCAGCAGCTTTCGGGTGGCGGGAGAGCAGTACTTC. Amino acid sequence: CASSFRVAGEQYF.

The chain employs TRBV19 and TRBJ1-5; 8 nucleotides align to TRBD1. Germline assignment: CDR1 LNHDA and CDR2 SQIVND (reference sequence). This CDR3 comprises 14 residues. Losses at the gene ends were 7 bases for V and 5 bases for J; bases not matched to a gene: 7. This CDR3 reads CASIPRGRDQPQHF. The CDR3 region has the DNA TGTGCCAGTATTCCCAGGGGGCGCGATCAGCCCCAGCATTTT.

This chain joins TRBV5-1 and TRBJ2-3, with D unclear. Looked up from germline, CDR1 is SGHRS and CDR2 is YFSETQ. Trimming took 0 bases from V and 4 from J, leaving 9 bases between them. This CDR3 comprises 14 residues. CDR3 nucleotide sequence: TGCGCCAGCAGCTTGGGACGCCCGGCAGATACGCAGTATTTT. This sequence encodes CASSLGRPADTQYF. Drawing the rest from reference TRBV5-1 and TRBJ2-3, the complete variable domain is KAGVTQTPRYLIKTRGQQVTLSCSPISGHRSVSWYQQTPGQGLQFLFEYFSETQRNKGNFPGRFSGRQFSNSRSEMNVSTLELGDSALYLCASSLGRPADTQYFGPGTRLTVL.

The genes are TRBV4-2 and TRBJ2-3; no clear D gene. V was trimmed by 0 bases and J by 2 bases, leaving 12 bases between them. The V gene's germline CDR1 is LGHNA and CDR2 YNFKEQ. The CDR3 length is 16 residues. The CDR3 is CASSQEATPYTDTQYF. The DNA of the CDR3 is TGTGCCAGCAGCCAAGAGGCTACCCCGTACACAGATACGCAGTATTTT.

The chain couples TRBV12-3 or TRBV12-4 to TRBJ2-3; 9 bases agree with TRBD1. V was clipped by 4 bases and J by 2 bases; unmatched bases: 4. The CDR3 runs 15 residues. The CDR3 is CASSSRDRDTDTQYF. DNA for the CDR3: TGTGCCAGCAGTTCTCGGGACAGGGACACAGATACGCAGTATTTT.